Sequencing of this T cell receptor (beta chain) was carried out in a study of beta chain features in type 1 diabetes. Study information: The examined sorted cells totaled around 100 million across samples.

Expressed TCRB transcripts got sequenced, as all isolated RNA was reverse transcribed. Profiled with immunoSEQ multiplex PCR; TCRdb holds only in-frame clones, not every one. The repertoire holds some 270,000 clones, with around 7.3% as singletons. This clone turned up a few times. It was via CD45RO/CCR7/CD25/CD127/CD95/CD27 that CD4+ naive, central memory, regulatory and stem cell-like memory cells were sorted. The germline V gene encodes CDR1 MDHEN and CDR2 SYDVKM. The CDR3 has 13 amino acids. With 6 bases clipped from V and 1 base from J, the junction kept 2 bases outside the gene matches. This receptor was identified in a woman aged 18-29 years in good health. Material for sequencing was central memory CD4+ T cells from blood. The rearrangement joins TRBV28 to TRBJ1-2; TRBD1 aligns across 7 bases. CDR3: CASRRDSNYGYTF. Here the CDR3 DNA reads TGTGCCAGCAGGAGGGACAGTAACTATGGCTACACCTTC.